This T cell receptor (beta chain) was sequenced in a study of T cells in localized non-small cell lung cancer. Study observations and caveats: The tumor had only one region sequenced, so heterogeneity remains possible.

Note on this clone: Its cognate antigen is unknown.

Trimming left V 5 bases short and J 1 base short, with 10 bases between. Germline assignment: CDR1 LNHDA and CDR2 SQIVND (reference sequence). The CDR3 runs to 14 residues. Sequenced by immunoSEQ multiplex PCR; TCRdb stores in-frame clones only, minus some. The repertoire holds over a thousand clones, with around 20% as singletons. The sample in question was normal lung tissue next to the tumor, obtained before any cancer treatment. The origin of this receptor is a male donor aged 60 or over with stage I lung adenocarcinoma. The J gene is TRBJ2-3, the V gene TRBV19; D possibly corresponds to TRBD1 (5 bases). The CDR3 coding sequence is TGTGCCAGTAGTCAGGGAATAGGCACAGATACGCAGTATTTT. This gives the protein CASSQGIGTDTQYF. The variable domain in full, completed from reference TRBV19 and TRBJ2-3, reads DGGITQSPKYLFRKEGQNVTLSCEQNLNHDAMYWYRQDPGQGLRLIYYSQIVNDFQKGDIAEGYSVSREKKESFPLTVTSAQKNPTAFYLCASSQGIGTDTQYFGPGTRLTVL.